The 12 T cell receptor beta chains below were found in one sample sequenced in a study of molecular identifiers for immune sequencing clone quantification. TCRdb reprocessed the PCR reads with MiXCR, giving one entry per CDR3 protein. The sample has fewer than 45,000 distinct CDR3 sequences, under 20% seen once. The sample taken for sequencing was naive CD8+ T cells from blood, with Jurkat cell RNA spiked in. Indicated subset: FACS-sorted CD8+CD4-CCR7+CD45RA+ naive T cells. All receptors come from a human donor in good health. Some libraries in this study had Jurkat cell RNA spiked in.

This clonotype has at least ten counts. The J gene is TRBJ2-1, the V gene TRBV27, with 8 nucleotides matching TRBD2. The CDR3 is 20 amino acids. Looked up from germline, CDR1 is MNHEY and CDR2 is SMNVEV (reference sequence). The J segment lost 0 bases and the V segment lost 0 bases, leaving 13 bases of the junction unmatched. CDR3 loop: CASSLSSRRLAKSSYNEQFF. In DNA, the CDR3 is TGTGCCAGCAGTTTATCATCCCGAAGACTAGCGAAAAGCTCCTACAATGAGCAGTTCTTC.

Ten or more counts support this clonotype. V usage is TRBV5-5 and J usage is TRBJ1-5; TRBD1 agrees at 8 bases. The CDR3 has 21 residues. With 10 bases clipped from V and 0 bases from J, the junction kept 27 bases outside the gene matches. CDR1 SGHKS and CDR2 YYEKEE come from the germline V gene (reference sequence). The CDR3 DNA reads TGTGCCCCAGCAGTCACCGCCCGGGACAGGCCGAAAATTTATAGCAATCAGCCCCAGCATTTT. Residues: CAPAVTARDRPKIYSNQPQHF.

The V and J genes are TRBV4-3 and TRBJ2-7; 9 bases fit TRBD2. The junction had 3 bases not matched to a gene; V was cut back by 4 bases and J by 5 bases. CDR1 is LGHNA and CDR2 is YSLEER in the germline V gene. There are 13 residues in the CDR3. CDR3 coding DNA: TGCGCCAGCAGCCCCGGGACTAGCAACGAGCAGTACTTC. This translates into CASSPGTSNEQYF.

This clonotype was counted only a few times. J is TRBJ2-3 and V is TRBV19; D is unresolved. The V end lost 1 base, the J end lost 3 bases, and 11 bases lay between the germline ends. This CDR3 contains 15 residues. CDR1 is LNHDA and CDR2 is SQIVND in the germline V gene (reference sequence). CDR3 bases: TGTGCCAGTAGTATAGGGCATAGGGATACAGATACGCAGTATTTT. Translation gives CASSIGHRDTDTQYF.

This clonotype was seen only a few times. This chain uses TRBV29-1 with TRBJ2-7; 9 nucleotides match TRBD1. V lost 2 bases and J lost 2; bases outside the gene matches: 4. Germline V gene lookup returns CDR1 SQVTM and CDR2 ANQGSEA. This CDR3 has 14 residues. DNA of the CDR3: TGCAGCGTTGAACCGGGACAGGGTCCCTACGAGCAGTACTTC. It translates to CSVEPGQGPYEQYF.

For this clonotype: An end of the junction differs from the germline gene, which may be a read error. The chain has TRBV27 and TRBJ2-1, with D unresolved. Germline V lookup: CDR1 MNHEY, CDR2 SMNVEV (reference sequence). The CDR3 loop spans 15 amino acids. This chain's CDR3 is CAGSFPGPTYNEQFF. The CDR3 region has the DNA TGTGCCGGCAGTTTTCCAGGTCCTACCTACAATGAGCAGTTCTTC.

This clonotype showed up many times. This chain's CDR3 is CASSGTSGLPYEQYF. Written as DNA, the CDR3 is TGTGCCAGCAGTGGGACTAGCGGCCTACCCTACGAGCAGTACTTC. V is TRBV25-1 and J is TRBJ2-7; 10 bases align to TRBD2. The CDR3 consists of 15 residues. The V gene end was trimmed by 4 bases and the J gene end by 2 bases; junction bases not matched to a gene: 5. The germline gives CDR1 MGHDK, CDR2 SYGVNS.

This clonotype was found many times. The rearrangement uses TRBV6-5 and TRBJ2-7; 9 nucleotides line up with TRBD2. The CDR3 contains 14 residues. The ends lost 8 bases at V and 4 bases at J; junction bases unmatched: 9. Germline V gene data show CDR1 as MNHEY and CDR2 as SVGAGI. The CDR3 reads CASGSGSFFYEQYF. Written as DNA, the CDR3 is TGTGCCAGCGGTAGCGGGAGTTTTTTTTACGAGCAGTACTTC.

The V call is TRBV2, the J call TRBJ2-6; no firm D call. The CDR3 contains 10 residues. V was cut by 8 bases and J by 10 bases, with 6 bases left in between. Germline CDR1 is SNHLY and CDR2 is FYNNEI. The CDR3 DNA is TGTGCCAGCGCCGGGAACGTCCTGACTTTC. Protein product: CASAGNVLTF.

At least ten counts were recorded for this clonotype. V usage is TRBV6-6 and J usage is TRBJ2-3; either TRBD1 or TRBD2 may fit D (5 bases each). The V gene lost 8 bases and the J gene lost 0 bases, with 21 bases spanning the gap. CDR3 length equals 17 residues. Germline V lookup: CDR1 MNHNY, CDR2 SVGAGI (reference sequence). CDR3 sequence (DNA): TGTGCCAGCGGTGGGGGACGGCTAGTTACTAGCACAGATACGCAGTATTTT. It encodes CASGGGRLVTSTDTQYF.

This clonotype occurred many times. This chain connects TRBV12-3 or TRBV12-4 to TRBJ2-2; D may be TRBD2 (6 bases). V lost 3 bases and J 5 bases, leaving 13 bases between the germline ends. The CDR3 runs 15 residues. The CDR3 bases are TGTGCCAGCAGTTTTGGGTCTGCGGGGACCGGGGAGCTGTTTTTT. It translates to CASSFGSAGTGELFF.

This clonotype was found many times. The chain has TRBV20-1 and TRBJ2-1; D gene unclear. CDR3 length equals 19 residues. Germline V gene sequence: CDR1 DFQATT, CDR2 SNEGSKA (reference sequence). The V end lost 0 bases, the J end lost 3 bases, and 24 bases lay between the germline ends. The CDR3 DNA reads TGCAGTGCTAGAGATCTGCTTCAAGACCGCCGTAAGATCTACAATGAGCAGTTCTTC. It is translated as CSARDLLQDRRKIYNEQFF.